This T cell receptor beta chain is drawn from a study of blood T cell repertoires in COVID-19. The wider study: Sites across the United States, Italy and Spain contributed samples from acute and convalescent COVID-19.

Libraries were prepared by immunoSEQ multiplex PCR; TCRdb keeps only in-frame clonotypes and omits some of them. The top ten clones hold about 7% of a sample with roughly 200,000 clones, 75% to 90% of them seen once. CDR3 size: 15 residues. The V gene end was trimmed by 1 base and the J gene end by 3 bases; junction bases not matched to a gene: 4. Germline V gene sequence: CDR1 LGHNA, CDR2 YNFKEQ. The chain joins TRBV4-2 to TRBJ2-7; 9 bases fit TRBD2. The specimen was peripheral blood. The receptor was derived from a man aged 60-69 years with acute or convalescent COVID-19. Here the CDR3 reads CASSQGGGAYYEQYF. CDR3 coding DNA: TGTGCCAGCAGCCAAGGCGGGGGGGCCTACTACGAGCAGTACTTC.